What follows are 9 T cell receptor beta chains derived from one specimen sequenced in a study of early T cells in non-severe SARS-CoV-2 infection. TCRdb processed the 5' RACE reads anew with MiXCR; each CDR3 protein has one entry. The profile shows about 86,000 distinct CDR3 sequences, roughly 14% of them singletons. The sequencing sample was made of whole blood. The receptor set was obtained from an adult who was a healthcare worker with PCR-confirmed SARS-CoV-2 infection or an uninfected control (not recorded which).

The chain employs TRBV2 and TRBJ2-5; 10 bases fit TRBD2. Germline CDR1 reads SNHLY; CDR2 reads FYNNEI. This CDR3 contains 15 residues. V shed 4 bases, J shed 4 bases, and the junction held 6 bases outside the gene matches. The CDR3: CASSVLAGLIETQYF. The CDR3 DNA reads TGTGCCAGCAGTGTACTAGCGGGACTGATAGAGACCCAGTACTTC.

J is TRBJ1-3 and V is TRBV11-2; D remains ambiguous. Trimming pared 4 bases from V and 7 bases from J, leaving 5 bases between. Germline V gives CDR1 SGHAT, CDR2 FQNNGV. This CDR3 spans 11 amino acids. The DNA for the CDR3 is TGTGCCAGCAGCTCCCAGAACACCATATATTTT. Its translation: CASSSQNTIYF.

This chain joins TRBV20-1 and TRBJ2-1, with unresolved D. The CDR3 has 15 residues. V was trimmed by 6 bases and J by 3 bases, leaving 18 bases between them. CDR1 DFQATT and CDR2 SNEGSKA come from the germline V gene (reference sequence). CDR3 in amino acids: CSATSTSDGYNEQFF. The CDR3 DNA reads as TGCAGTGCAACCTCGACGAGCGACGGCTACAATGAGCAGTTCTTC.

The chain is built from TRBV6-2 or TRBV6-3 and TRBJ2-6; 7 bases are a match to TRBD1. The CDR3 is 14 residues long. Germline trimming cut 7 bases from V and 3 bases from J; bases unmatched to any gene: 3. Germline CDR1 is MNHEY and CDR2 is SVGEGT. Written as DNA, the CDR3 is TGTGCCAGCAACAGGGGCGTTGGGGCCAACGTCCTGACTTTC. This encodes CASNRGVGANVLTF.

This rearrangement joins TRBV29-1 to TRBJ2-5; D uncertain. CDR3 length: 12 residues. Germline V gives CDR1 SQVTM, CDR2 ANQGSEA. V was cut by 8 bases and J by 0 bases, with 10 bases left in between. The CDR3 reads CSTRPYQETQYF. For the CDR3, the DNA is TGCAGCACGCGTCCGTACCAAGAGACCCAGTACTTC.

The chain uses TRBV20-1 and TRBJ2-7; weak D call: TRBD2 (5 bases). The V end lost 1 base, the J end lost 3 bases, and 10 bases lay between the germline ends. The length of the CDR3 is 13 residues. Germline loops: CDR1 DFQATT, CDR2 SNEGSKA (reference sequence). The CDR3 DNA is TGCAGTGCTAGAGTCGCGGGCCGCTACGAGCAGTACTTC. Translating gives CSARVAGRYEQYF.

This clonotype was recorded a few times. The chain links TRBV13 to TRBJ2-3; the match to TRBD2 covers 10 bases. V shed 5 bases, J shed 5 bases, and the junction held 10 bases outside the gene matches. The length of the CDR3 is 16 residues. Germline loops: CDR1 PRHDT, CDR2 FYEKMQ (reference sequence). The chain's CDR3 is CASSPSGRGRKDTQYF. The CDR3 region has the DNA TGTGCCAGCAGCCCTAGCGGGAGAGGCCGTAAAGATACGCAGTATTTT.

This clonotype was counted ten times or more. The rearrangement links TRBV27 to TRBJ2-1; possibly TRBD1 for D (5 bases). The ends were cut back, 5 bases at V and 8 bases at J, with 22 bases in the middle. Germline CDR1 reads MNHEY; CDR2 reads SMNVEV (reference sequence). CDR3 length: 16 residues. The CDR3 is CASSAPVGAGRDEQFF. CDR3 DNA sequence: TGTGCCAGCAGTGCCCCGGTTGGGGCAGGTCGGGATGAGCAGTTCTTC.

The V and J genes are TRBV12-3 or TRBV12-4 and TRBJ1-6, with TRBD1 identical over 7 bases. V trimming: 6 bases; J trimming: 9 bases; junction bases outside the gene matches: 5. The CDR3 runs to 13 residues. The CDR3 nucleotides read TGTGCCAGCAGGAGGGACAGTACTTCACCCCTCCACTTT. Its translation: CASRRDSTSPLHF.